This paragraph reports one T cell receptor beta chain. Its antigen is currently unknown. The protocol was immunoSEQ multiplex PCR, while the TCRdb copy is restricted to in-frame clones and leaves out a portion. The repertoire consists of about 41,000 clones, with around 83% occurring once and the leading ten covering roughly 2.6%. This sample stems from a study of OX40 agonist ivuxolimab in advanced cancers. For the study at large: An agonistic human IgG2 monoclonal antibody against OX40 (CD134) was given. Intravenous ivuxolimab at 0.01 to 10 mg/kg was given to patients every 2 weeks. Antecedent anti-PD-1, anti-PD-L1 or anti-CTLA-4 therapy was permissible, with 30% to 50% having received some.

Study conclusions and caveats: Circulating CD4+ and CD8+ T cells showed clonal expansion by week 6 at 0.1 to 3.0 mg/kg.

CDR3 length equals 14 residues. V gave up 6 bases and J gave up 7 bases, with 16 bases separating them. From germline, CDR1 is MNHEY and CDR2 SMNVEV (reference sequence). This chain connects TRBV27 to TRBJ2-1, with D tentatively TRBD2 (6 bases). Sample: CD4+ or CD8+ T cells sorted from blood, taken in a trial of the OX40 agonist ivuxolimab. The sequence came from an adult with an advanced solid tumor such as melanoma, head and neck, liver or kidney cancer. DNA for the CDR3: TGTGCCAGCAGCCCCCGGGACTTCGATAATGAGCAGTTCTTC. It specifies CASSPRDFDNEQFF.